This T cell receptor (beta chain) is from a study of MAIT cells during Salmonella Paratyphi A infection (dated by TCRdb to about 2017). Regarding the study in general: Adult volunteers aged 18 to 60 swallowed one dose of 1-5x10^3 CFU of S. Paratyphi A strain NVGH308. Starting at diagnosis, diagnosed volunteers were given ciprofloxacin 500 mg twice a day for 14 days. Results and caveats for the whole study, not just this receptor: Although the availability of volunteer samples limited sample sizes, the sizes were judged adequate for detecting differences between groups. Diagnosed volunteers showed more expansion or contraction among top five MAIT clonotypes than healthy controls (around 0.57 versus 0.12), suggesting infection-driven repertoire reshaping. MAIT TRBV usage was found to be oligoclonal, with TRBV20 and TRBV6 favoured, and appeared to be unchanged by infection. Space occupied by over-represented MAIT clonotypes fell significantly from baseline to mid-infection (roughly 0.18 to 0.092), with no significant post-infection difference.

Libraries were made using 5' RACE. TCRbeta was amplified in two rounds of PCR using Phusion High-Fidelity polymerase, and the primers added sample-specific barcodes. TCRbeta libraries were made through template-switch cDNA synthesis using SMARTScribe reverse transcriptase and a TRBC-specific primer. The barcoded samples were pooled and then prepared using the NEBNext Ultra DNA Library Prep Kit for Illumina. The libraries were sequenced on an Illumina MiSeq using the MiSeq reagent kit v2, 300 cycles. Per the source publication's procedure: Jemultiplexer demultiplexed the reads by barcode, and MiTCR with default parameters aligned the reads. VDJtools removed non-functional sequences, and clonotypes were defined by amino acid sequence, with clonotype frequencies based on assigned sequence reads. In the clonal space homeostasis analysis, clonotypes were binned by frequency as over-represented (0.05-1), large, medium and small. TCRdb reran the public reads through fastp at Q25 and MiXCR, keeping productive beta chains. Under each unique CDR3 protein, matching rows form one entry showing the most common genes and DNA. TCRdb, not the original authors, processed these V and J calls. The sample table shows over a thousand distinct CDR3 sequences, and roughly 70% are seen once. 48% of the sample lies in the top ten.

What the time point label conveys for this sample: after infection, following antibiotic treatment. MAIT cells were defined as Valpha7.2+ CD161+ T cells and were identified and sorted by flow cytometry. In roughly six volunteers who developed enteric fever after controlled oral challenge with live Salmonella Paratyphi A, circulating MAIT cell TCRbeta repertoires were profiled over time. Every diagnosed volunteer provided MAIT cell samples at three timepoints: pre-infection, mid-infection and post-infection. Enteric fever was diagnosed on the basis of Paratyphi A bacteremia and/or persistent fever above 38 degrees C lasting more than 12 hours. Infection was diagnosed in challenged volunteers between day 4 and day 7 after challenge. For RNA extraction, roughly 5,000 to 11,000 MAIT cells from each sample were sorted straight into RNAqueous-Micro lysis buffer. Lymphoprep gradient centrifugation was used to isolate peripheral blood mononuclear cells from both the blood samples and the leukocyte cones. Cell sorting used a BD FACSAria Fusion or BD FACSAria III sorter.

Notes on this clonotype: Its antigen is not yet known. No much larger clonotype is one base removed from it; base qualities were not supplied.

From V the trimming removes 7 bases and from J it removes 10 bases, while the gene matches leave 11 bases of the junction unaccounted for. The CDR3, cysteine through phenylalanine, is 14 amino acids long. Only CDR3 DNA remains: 42 bases, in frame from the first base. This sample comprised MAIT cells from blood, obtained at the last sampling point of the challenge study. The V gene is TRBV12-3 or TRBV12-4 and the J gene is TRBJ2-2; 8 central nucleotides agree with TRBD1. The receptor comes from a person aged 18 to 70 who was deliberately infected with Salmonella Paratyphi A in a paratyphoid fever challenge study. The DNA is as follows: TGTGCCAGCAAGAATCGGGCAGGGGGCGAGGAGCTGTTTTTT. Its protein product is CASKNRAGGEELFF.